Each of the 13 T cell receptor beta chains below was sequenced from the same sample in a study of cytomegalovirus exposure and HLA in healthy donors. The PCR used 60 Vbeta and 13 Jbeta primers. Sequencing was performed with immunoSEQ multiplex PCR; in TCRdb, only in-frame clones are kept and a portion is missing. The sample yields about 120,000 clones, roughly 73% seen once. Specimen: PBMCs. The receptor set was obtained from a woman in her 30s in good health and CMV-seronegative.

The chain carries TRBV30 and TRBJ2-5; TRBD2 is a possible D gene (5 bases). Per the germline V gene, CDR1 is GTSNPN and CDR2 is SVGIG (reference sequence). The CDR3 totals 12 residues. V was pared by 0 bases and J by 4 bases, with 6 bases between. The CDR3 nucleotides read TGTGCCTGGAGTGTAGGAGGAGAGACCCAGTACTTC. Amino acid sequence: CAWSVGGETQYF.

The V gene is TRBV27, the J gene TRBJ1-1, with D possibly TRBD1 on 6 matching bases. The V and J ends lost 4 bases and 10 bases respectively, with 16 bases between them. The germline CDR1 and CDR2 sequences are MNHEY and SMNVEV (reference sequence). CDR3 length equals 13 residues. CDR3 region: CASSSGQLEVAFF. The DNA for the CDR3 is TGTGCCAGCAGTTCTGGACAGCTAGAGGTAGCTTTCTTT.

This clone has more than one count but fewer than ten. The V call is TRBV9, the J call TRBJ1-6, with D tentatively TRBD1 (6 bases). The germline V gene encodes CDR1 SGDLS and CDR2 YYNGEE. The CDR3 covers 15 residues. V was clipped by 3 bases and J by 9 bases, with 16 bases between them. CDR3 residues: CASSETQGYPSPLHF. The CDR3 DNA reads TGTGCCAGCAGCGAGACACAGGGATATCCTTCACCCCTCCACTTT. The complete variable domain, with remaining parts taken from reference TRBV9 and TRBJ1-6, reads DSGVTQTPKHLITATGQRVTLRCSPRSGDLSVYWYQQSLDQGLQFLIQYYNGEERAKGNILERFSAQQFPDLHSELNLSSLELGDSALYFCASSETQGYPSPLHFGNGTRLTVT.

J is TRBJ1-6 and V is TRBV9, with D unresolved. The length of the CDR3 is 15 residues. Germline CDR1 is SGDLS and CDR2 is YYNGEE. The ends were cut back, 0 bases at V and 2 bases at J, with 6 bases in the middle. The CDR3 loop is CASSVAETYNSPLHF. In DNA, the CDR3 is TGTGCCAGCAGCGTAGCTGAGACCTATAATTCACCCCTCCACTTT.

This clone was recorded a few times. This chain connects TRBV6-5 to TRBJ1-1; D might be TRBD1 (6 bases). CDR3 size: 14 residues. The V gene's germline CDR1 is MNHEY and CDR2 SVGAGI. V was shortened by 5 bases and J by 0 bases, with 10 bases between the two germline ends. The DNA of the CDR3 is TGTGCCAGCAGTCGGACAGAGATGAACACTGAAGCTTTCTTT. Amino acid sequence: CASSRTEMNTEAFF.

This clone has only one observation. The CDR3 is CASSLSYRRGGTDTQYF. The CDR3 nucleotides are TGCGCCAGCAGCTTGTCATACCGACGAGGTGGCACAGATACGCAGTATTTT. The rearrangement joins TRBV5-1 to TRBJ2-3; D not resolved. There are 17 residues in the CDR3. With 1 base removed from V and 1 base from J, the gap between germline ends came to 16 bases. CDR1 and CDR2 (germline): SGHRS, YFSETQ.

The chain combines TRBV9 with TRBJ1-3; D not resolved. The germline V gene encodes CDR1 SGDLS and CDR2 YYNGEE. V was clipped by 3 bases and J by 7 bases, with 8 bases between them. The CDR3 has 12 amino acids. For the CDR3, the DNA is TGTGCCAGCAGCGCCATCCCCAACACCATATATTTT. It specifies CASSAIPNTIYF. The full variable domain, rest sourced from reference TRBV9 and TRBJ1-3, is DSGVTQTPKHLITATGQRVTLRCSPRSGDLSVYWYQQSLDQGLQFLIQYYNGEERAKGNILERFSAQQFPDLHSELNLSSLELGDSALYFCASSAIPNTIYFGEGSWLTVV.

This clone has just one count. This chain joins TRBV6-5 and TRBJ1-2; 9 bases are shared with TRBD1. The germline V gene encodes CDR1 MNHEY and CDR2 SVGAGI. The CDR3 sequence is 16 residues long. V dropped 2 bases and J dropped 1; count of bases not matched to a gene: 5. The DNA of the CDR3 is TGTGCCAGCAGTTACGGGACAGGGTTTAATAACTATGGCTACACCTTC. Its protein product is CASSYGTGFNNYGYTF.

The genes are TRBV29-1 and TRBJ2-2; 8 bases fit TRBD2. The CDR3 loop spans 14 amino acids. The germline V gene encodes CDR1 SQVTM and CDR2 ANQGSEA. The V segment lost 0 bases and the J segment 7 bases; nucleotides outside the gene matches: 4. For the CDR3, the DNA is TGCAGCGTTGAAGAGGGCGGGGGGAACGGGGAGCTGTTTTTT. The encoded protein is CSVEEGGGNGELFF.

In this sample, this clone turned up a few times. This rearrangement joins TRBV6-5 to TRBJ2-7, with TRBD1 matching over 9 bases. Trimming took 6 bases from V and 5 from J; bases not matched to a gene: 5. The CDR3 runs to 13 residues. Germline lookup yields CDR1 MNHEY and CDR2 SVGAGI. The CDR3 is CASRRQGGNEQYF. The CDR3 nucleotides read TGTGCCAGCAGGAGACAGGGGGGCAACGAGCAGTACTTC.

The genes are TRBV5-4 and TRBJ1-1; 9 bases match TRBD1. The CDR3 runs 15 residues. V lost 3 bases to trimming and J lost 8 bases; unmatched junction nucleotides: 11. CDR1 is SGHNT and CDR2 is YYREEE in the germline V gene (reference sequence). CDR3 nucleotides: TGTGCCAGCAGCTCTCTTCCCGGGACAGGGAAAGAAGCTTTCTTT. The encoded protein is CASSSLPGTGKEAFF.

In nucleotides, the CDR3 is TGTGCCAGCAGCCTGGGACAGATCTATGGCTACACCTTC. Protein sequence: CASSLGQIYGYTF. The rearrangement uses TRBV6-5 and TRBJ1-2; 7 nucleotides agree with TRBD1. The CDR3 totals 13 residues. Looked up from germline, CDR1 is MNHEY and CDR2 is SVGAGI. Losses at the gene ends were 6 bases for V and 4 bases for J; bases not matched to a gene: 5.

V usage is TRBV5-1 and J usage is TRBJ2-7; 8 nucleotides match TRBD1. The germline V gene encodes CDR1 SGHRS and CDR2 YFSETQ. The CDR3 runs to 14 residues. The trim removed 0 bases at V and 6 bases at J, leaving 5 bases unmatched. The CDR3 region is CASSLAGGGGEQYF. CDR3 nucleotide sequence: TGCGCCAGCAGCTTGGCAGGGGGCGGAGGCGAGCAGTACTTC.